The 10 T cell receptor beta chains presented below share a single source sample, sequenced in a study of CD8 T cells in Susac syndrome. Reverse transcription of 0.5 to 1 ug RNA was performed with random hexamers. MiXCR, run by TCRdb on the immunoSEQ multiplex PCR reads, gives a single entry per CDR3 protein. In the table there are 70,000 to 95,000 distinct CDR3 sequences, 85% to 95% of which are singletons. Sequenced sample: CD8+ T cells from PBMCs. The receptors stem from a human donor with Susac syndrome.

This sequence joins TRBV29-1 and TRBJ2-7, with D unresolved. Deletions cut 0 bases from V and 2 bases from J, with 8 bases between. CDR1 SQVTM and CDR2 ANQGSEA come from the germline V gene. CDR3 length equals 13 residues. The CDR3 spells CSVEEKGPYEQYF. The CDR3 region has the DNA TGCAGCGTTGAAGAAAAAGGGCCCTACGAGCAGTACTTC.

The chain is built from TRBV29-1 and TRBJ2-1; TRBD1 matches at 8 bases. CDR3 size: 13 residues. Per the germline V gene, CDR1 is SQVTM and CDR2 is ANQGSEA. The J segment lost 0 bases and the V segment lost 7 bases, leaving 2 bases of the junction unmatched. CDR3 sequence reads: CSGTGYSYNEQFF. DNA of the CDR3: TGCAGCGGGACAGGGTACTCCTACAATGAGCAGTTCTTC.

V is TRBV29-1 and J is TRBJ2-3; D ambiguous. V lost 3 bases and J 3 bases, leaving 10 bases between the germline ends. The CDR3 extends over 13 amino acids. Germline V gene lookup returns CDR1 SQVTM and CDR2 ANQGSEA. The CDR3, as DNA: TGCAGCGTTGAGGACGATGAAACAGATACGCAGTATTTT. Translating it yields CSVEDDETDTQYF.

This chain uses TRBV6-5 with TRBJ2-1; a weak D match, TRBD1 (6 bases). Trimming removed 6 bases from V and 7 bases from J, with 10 bases in between. CDR1 and CDR2 (germline): MNHEY, SVGAGI. The CDR3 length is 12 residues. The CDR3 nucleotides read TGTGCCAGCAGCGATGACAGGAATGAGCAGTTCTTC. Translation gives CASSDDRNEQFF.

This clonotype appeared a single time. This chain joins TRBV7-9 and TRBJ2-7; no clear D gene. V lost 5 bases, J lost 3 bases, and 11 bases lay in between. The CDR3 is 13 amino acids. Germline CDR1 reads SEHNR; CDR2 reads FQNEAQ (reference sequence). CDR3 in amino acids: CASSPQSLYEQYF. The CDR3 DNA reads as TGTGCCAGCAGCCCCCAGTCCCTCTACGAGCAGTACTTC.

The chain joins TRBV28 to TRBJ2-6; tentatively, D is TRBD1 (6 bases). V lost 1 base, J lost 0 bases, and 22 bases lay in between. Germline CDR1 and CDR2: MDHEN and SYDVKM. The CDR3 extends over 21 amino acids. CDR3 amino acids: CASSLFSTGTPIPSGANVLTF. The DNA of the CDR3 is TGTGCCAGCAGTTTATTTTCTACAGGGACGCCGATTCCCTCTGGGGCCAACGTCCTGACTTTC.

J is TRBJ2-4 and V is TRBV7-9; D unclear. CDR1 is SEHNR and CDR2 is FQNEAQ in the germline V gene (reference sequence). Trimming took off 3 bases at V and 1 base at J, with 1 base between the two ends. The CDR3 sequence is 12 residues long. The CDR3 loop is CASSLAKNIQYF. DNA for the CDR3: TGTGCCAGCAGCTTGGCCAAAAACATTCAGTACTTC.

V is TRBV4-3 and J is TRBJ2-7; 9 nucleotides agree with TRBD1. Germline CDR1 reads LGHNA; CDR2 reads YSLEER. The CDR3 length is 16 residues. The V segment lost 1 base and the J segment 0 bases; nucleotides outside the gene matches: 4. The CDR3 spells CASSQGWDRASYEQYF. The CDR3 nucleotides are TGCGCCAGCAGCCAAGGATGGGACAGGGCCTCCTACGAGCAGTACTTC.

This sequence joins TRBV28 and TRBJ2-7; D not resolved. This CDR3 spans 12 amino acids. Germline V gene data show CDR1 as MDHEN and CDR2 as SYDVKM. Trimming took 2 bases from V and 5 from J, leaving 7 bases between them. The CDR3 here is CASSLVVDEQYF. The CDR3, as DNA: TGTGCCAGCAGTTTAGTGGTGGACGAGCAGTACTTC. Together with reference TRBV28 and TRBJ2-7, the CDR3 gives the full variable domain: DVKVTQSSRYLVKRTGEKVFLECVQDMDHENMFWYRQDPGLGLRLIYFSYDVKMKEKGDIPEGYSVSREKKERFSLILESASTNQTSMYLCASSLVVDEQYFGPGTRLTVT.

V is TRBV7-2 and J is TRBJ2-7; D gene ambiguous. The CDR3 length is 11 residues. The germline gives CDR1 SGHTA, CDR2 FQGNSA. The ends were cut back, 7 bases at V and 4 bases at J, with 8 bases in the middle. The CDR3 protein is CASTDAYEQYF. Written as DNA, the CDR3 is TGTGCCAGCACAGACGCATACGAGCAGTACTTC.